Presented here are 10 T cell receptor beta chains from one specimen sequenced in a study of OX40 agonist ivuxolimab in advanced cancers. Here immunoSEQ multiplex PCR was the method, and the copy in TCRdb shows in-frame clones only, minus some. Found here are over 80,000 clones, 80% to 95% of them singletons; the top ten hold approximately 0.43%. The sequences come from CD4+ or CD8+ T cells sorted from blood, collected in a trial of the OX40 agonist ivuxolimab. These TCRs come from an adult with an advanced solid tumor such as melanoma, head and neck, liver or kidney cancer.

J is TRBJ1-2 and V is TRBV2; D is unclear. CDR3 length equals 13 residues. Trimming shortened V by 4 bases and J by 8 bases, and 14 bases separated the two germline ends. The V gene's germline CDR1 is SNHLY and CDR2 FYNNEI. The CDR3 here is CASSVGRVEGYTF. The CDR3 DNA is TGTGCCAGCAGTGTCGGGAGGGTAGAGGGCTACACCTTC.

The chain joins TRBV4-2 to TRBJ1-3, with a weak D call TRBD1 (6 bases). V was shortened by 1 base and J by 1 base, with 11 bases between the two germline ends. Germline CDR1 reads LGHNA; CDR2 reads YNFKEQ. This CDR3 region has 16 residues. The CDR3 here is CASSQAQGISGNTIYF. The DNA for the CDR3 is TGTGCCAGCAGCCAAGCGCAGGGGATATCTGGAAACACCATATATTTT.

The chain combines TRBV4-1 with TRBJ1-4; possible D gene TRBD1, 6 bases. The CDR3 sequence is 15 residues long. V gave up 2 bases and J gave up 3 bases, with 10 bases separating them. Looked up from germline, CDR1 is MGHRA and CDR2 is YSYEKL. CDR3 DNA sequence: TGCGCCAGCAGCCAAAACCCAGGGGCTAATGAAAAACTGTTTTTT. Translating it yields CASSQNPGANEKLFF.

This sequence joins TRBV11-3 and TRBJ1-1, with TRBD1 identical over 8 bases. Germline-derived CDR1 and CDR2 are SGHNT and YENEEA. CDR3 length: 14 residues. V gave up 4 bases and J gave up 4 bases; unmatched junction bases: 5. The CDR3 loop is CASSSSTGGTEAFF. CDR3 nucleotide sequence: TGTGCCAGCAGCTCCAGCACAGGGGGCACTGAAGCTTTCTTT.

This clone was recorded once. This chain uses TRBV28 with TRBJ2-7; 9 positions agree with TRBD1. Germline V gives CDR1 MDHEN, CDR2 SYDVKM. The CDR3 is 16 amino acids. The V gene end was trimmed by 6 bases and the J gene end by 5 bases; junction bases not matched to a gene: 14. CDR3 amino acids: CASSLPPSDRGHEQYF. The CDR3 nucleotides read TGTGCCAGCAGCTTACCCCCGTCGGACAGGGGTCACGAGCAGTACTTC.

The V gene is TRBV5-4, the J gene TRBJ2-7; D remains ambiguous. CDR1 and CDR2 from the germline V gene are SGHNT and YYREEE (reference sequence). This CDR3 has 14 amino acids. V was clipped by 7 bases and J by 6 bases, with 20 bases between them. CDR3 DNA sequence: TGTGCCAGCGCATCTGAGCCCGGAGTTCCCGAGCAGTACTTC. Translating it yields CASASEPGVPEQYF.

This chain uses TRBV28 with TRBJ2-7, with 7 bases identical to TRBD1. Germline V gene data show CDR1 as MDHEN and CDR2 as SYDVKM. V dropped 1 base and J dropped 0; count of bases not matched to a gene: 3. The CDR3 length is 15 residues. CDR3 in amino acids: CASSLYDRDSYEQYF. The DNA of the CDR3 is TGTGCCAGCAGTTTATACGACAGGGACTCCTACGAGCAGTACTTC.

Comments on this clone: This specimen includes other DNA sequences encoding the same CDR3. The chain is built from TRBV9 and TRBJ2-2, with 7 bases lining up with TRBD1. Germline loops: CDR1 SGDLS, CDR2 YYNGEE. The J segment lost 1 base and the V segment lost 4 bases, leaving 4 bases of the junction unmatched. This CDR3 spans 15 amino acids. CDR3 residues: CASSPRDRNTGELFF. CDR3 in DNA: TGTGCCAGCAGCCCCCGGGACAGGAACACCGGGGAGCTGTTTTTT. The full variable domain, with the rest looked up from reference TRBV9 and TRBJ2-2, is DSGVTQTPKHLITATGQRVTLRCSPRSGDLSVYWYQQSLDQGLQFLIQYYNGEERAKGNILERFSAQQFPDLHSELNLSSLELGDSALYFCASSPRDRNTGELFFGEGSRLTVL.

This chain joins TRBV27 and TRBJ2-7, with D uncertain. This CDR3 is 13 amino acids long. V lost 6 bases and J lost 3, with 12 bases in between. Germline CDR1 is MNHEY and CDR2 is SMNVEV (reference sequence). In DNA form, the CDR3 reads TGTGCCAGCAGCTTAAGCGACCTCTACGAGCAGTACTTC. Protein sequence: CASSLSDLYEQYF.

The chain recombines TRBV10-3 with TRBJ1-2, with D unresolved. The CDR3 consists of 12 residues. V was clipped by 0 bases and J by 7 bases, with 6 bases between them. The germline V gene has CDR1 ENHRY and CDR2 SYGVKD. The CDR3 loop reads CAISESTGGYTF. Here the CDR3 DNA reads TGTGCCATCAGTGAGTCGACGGGTGGCTACACCTTC.